There are a few counts of the clone carrying this T cell receptor beta chain. The antigen is undetermined. This CDR3 contains 16 residues. Germline V lookup: CDR1 SGDLS, CDR2 YYNGEE. Trimming took 0 bases from V and 4 from J, leaving 17 bases between them. This record comes from a study of T-cell memory formation after mild COVID-19. Broader study findings: Shrinking CD4+ clones were chiefly CM and EM; CD8+ ones were chiefly EMRA. Clones that contracted from day 15 to 85 had balanced CD4/CD8; later expanders were CD4+ biased. Clones from the second wave (peaking day 37) had unconfirmed SARS-CoV-2 specificity.

TCR alpha and TCR beta cDNA libraries carrying sample barcodes and UMIs were produced by 5'RACE using constant-segment primers. TCRdb fed the 5' RACE reads into MiXCR, producing one record per CDR3 protein. There are hundreds of thousands of distinct CDR3 sequences in the sample; roughly 22% occur only once, and about 8.4% lies in the top ten. This receptor was taken from an adult woman who had mild COVID-19 (a few samples of this study predate the infection). Cell type and time point are not known. The chain combines TRBV9 with TRBJ2-7; D is undetermined. The sample consisted of PBMCs or a T cell subset sorted from them (not recorded which). In DNA, the CDR3 is TGTGCCAGCAGCGTAGTCGGCCACCTCCCCCCTTACGAGCAGTACTTC. It codes for CASSVVGHLPPYEQYF.